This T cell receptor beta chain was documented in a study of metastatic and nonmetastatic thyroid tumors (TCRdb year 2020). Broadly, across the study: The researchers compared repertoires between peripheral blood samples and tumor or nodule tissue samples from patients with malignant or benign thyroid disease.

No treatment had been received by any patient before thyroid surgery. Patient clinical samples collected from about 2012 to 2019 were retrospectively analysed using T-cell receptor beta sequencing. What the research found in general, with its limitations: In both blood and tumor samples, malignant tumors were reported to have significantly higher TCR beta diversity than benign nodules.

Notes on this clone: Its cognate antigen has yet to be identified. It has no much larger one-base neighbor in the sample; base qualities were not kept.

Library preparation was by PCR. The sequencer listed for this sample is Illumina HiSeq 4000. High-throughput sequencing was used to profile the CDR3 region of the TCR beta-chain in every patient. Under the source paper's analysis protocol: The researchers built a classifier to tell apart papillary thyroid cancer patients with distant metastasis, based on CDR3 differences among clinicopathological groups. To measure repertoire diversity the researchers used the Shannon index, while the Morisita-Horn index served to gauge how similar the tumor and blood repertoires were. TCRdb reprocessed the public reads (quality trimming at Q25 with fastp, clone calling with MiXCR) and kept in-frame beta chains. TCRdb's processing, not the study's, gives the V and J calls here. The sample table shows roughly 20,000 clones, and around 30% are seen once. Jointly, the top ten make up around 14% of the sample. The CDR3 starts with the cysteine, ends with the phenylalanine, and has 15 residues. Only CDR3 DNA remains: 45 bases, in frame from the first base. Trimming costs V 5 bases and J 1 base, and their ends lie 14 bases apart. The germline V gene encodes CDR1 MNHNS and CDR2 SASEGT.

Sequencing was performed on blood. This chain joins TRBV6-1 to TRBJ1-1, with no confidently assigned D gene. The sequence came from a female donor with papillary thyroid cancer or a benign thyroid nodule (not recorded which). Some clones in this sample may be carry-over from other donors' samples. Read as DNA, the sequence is TGTGCCAGCAGTAACCGGGCCGCGGGGAACACTGAAGCTTTCTTT. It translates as CASSNRAAGNTEAFF.